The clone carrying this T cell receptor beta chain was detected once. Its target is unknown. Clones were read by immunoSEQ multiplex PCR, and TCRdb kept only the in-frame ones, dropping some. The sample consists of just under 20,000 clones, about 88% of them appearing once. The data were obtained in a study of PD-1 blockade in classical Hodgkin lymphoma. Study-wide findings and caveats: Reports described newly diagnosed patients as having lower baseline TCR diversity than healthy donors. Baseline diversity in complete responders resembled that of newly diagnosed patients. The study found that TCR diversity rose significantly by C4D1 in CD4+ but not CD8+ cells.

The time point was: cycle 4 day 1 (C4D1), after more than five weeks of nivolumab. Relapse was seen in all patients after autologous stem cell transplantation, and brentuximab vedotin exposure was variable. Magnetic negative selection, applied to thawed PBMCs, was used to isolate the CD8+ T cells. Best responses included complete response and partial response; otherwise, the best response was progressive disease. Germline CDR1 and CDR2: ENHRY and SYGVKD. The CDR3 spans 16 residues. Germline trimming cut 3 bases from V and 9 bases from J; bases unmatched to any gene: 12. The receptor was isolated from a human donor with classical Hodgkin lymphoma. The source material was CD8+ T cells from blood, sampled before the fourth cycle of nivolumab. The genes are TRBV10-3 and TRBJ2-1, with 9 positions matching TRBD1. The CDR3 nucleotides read TGTGCCATCAGTGACTCCATGGGACAGGGTTCGAGTGAGCAGTTCTTC. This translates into CAISDSMGQGSSEQFF.